The 17 T cell receptor beta chains below all came from one sample that was sequenced in a study of blood T cells in healthy people across ages. Together with a sample-barcoded 5' primer, a J-beta primer mix was included in a second PCR lasting about 6 to 11 cycles. One entry per CDR3 protein results from TCRdb running MiXCR on the 5' RACE reads. Of 1.2 million to 1.5 million distinct CDR3 sequences in the sample, 59% are singletons; the top ten hold roughly 6.3%. The sequenced sample consisted of blood. The receptors shown here come from a young man in good health.

The chain uses TRBV11-2 and TRBJ2-7, with 7 bases that match TRBD1. J lost 8 bases, V lost 2 bases, and 12 bases had no gene match. Germline loops: CDR1 SGHAT, CDR2 FQNNGV. CDR3 length: 15 amino acids. CDR3: CASSLIADRRKKQYF. The CDR3 coding sequence is TGTGCCAGCAGCTTAATCGCGGACAGGAGGAAAAAGCAGTACTTC.

The chain combines TRBV4-1 with TRBJ1-5; a weak D match, TRBD1 (5 bases). The CDR3 has 15 residues. V shed 1 base and J shed 7 bases, with 14 bases lying between them. Germline CDR1 MGHRA, CDR2 YSYEKL. This CDR3 reads CASSQGGPGGQPQHF. The CDR3 coding sequence is TGCGCCAGCAGCCAAGGGGGACCGGGAGGGCAGCCCCAGCATTTT.

This chain joins TRBV25-1 and TRBJ2-1; TRBD1 matches 12 bases. Germline CDR1 MGHDK, CDR2 SYGVNS. With 6 bases clipped from V and 6 bases from J, the junction kept 6 bases outside the gene matches. CDR3 size: 15 residues. The CDR3 sequence: CASSYRDRGLNEQFF. The CDR3 nucleotides read TGTGCCAGCAGCTACCGGGACAGGGGGCTCAATGAGCAGTTCTTC.

The gene calls are TRBV12-3 or TRBV12-4 and TRBJ2-1; 9 bases align to TRBD2. This CDR3 has 15 residues. V was pared by 2 bases and J by 4 bases, with 3 bases of the junction left unmatched. The CDR3: CASSLYLAGYNEQFF. In nucleotides, the CDR3 is TGTGCCAGCAGTTTATACCTAGCGGGGTACAATGAGCAGTTCTTC.

The chain combines TRBV6-1 with TRBJ2-5; D is undetermined. In germline, CDR1 is MNHNS, CDR2 SASEGT. This CDR3 spans 12 amino acids. Between the trimmed V and J ends, which lost 6 bases and 1 base, there was a span of 6 bases. Here the CDR3 reads CASRPVQETQYF. CDR3 nucleotides: TGTGCCAGCAGACCAGTCCAAGAGACCCAGTACTTC.

V is TRBV7-6 and J is TRBJ2-2; unclear D gene. The CDR3 sequence is 13 residues long. V was pared by 1 base and J by 10 bases, with 10 bases between. The germline gives CDR1 SGHVS, CDR2 FNYEAQ. The CDR3 sequence: CASSLVSAQELFF. DNA for the CDR3: TGTGCCAGCAGCTTAGTATCGGCGCAGGAGCTGTTTTTT.

The chain uses TRBV4-1 and TRBJ1-6; D remains ambiguous. The germline V gene encodes CDR1 MGHRA and CDR2 YSYEKL. V was cut by 2 bases and J by 3 bases, with 5 bases left in between. CDR3 length: 14 amino acids. CDR3 amino acids: CASSQNGYNSPLHF. The CDR3 nucleotides are TGCGCCAGCAGCCAAAATGGCTATAATTCACCCCTCCACTTT.

This chain links TRBV4-1 with TRBJ2-7; perhaps TRBD1 as D (7 bases). This CDR3 is built from 17 residues. Germline assignment: CDR1 MGHRA and CDR2 YSYEKL. The V gene lost 2 bases and the J gene lost 2 bases, with 19 bases spanning the gap. The CDR3 loop reads CASSQPTRGTDPYEQYF. The DNA for the CDR3 is TGCGCCAGCAGCCAACCTACTCGGGGGACAGACCCCTACGAGCAGTACTTC.

V and J are TRBV27 and TRBJ2-1; D unclear. In germline, CDR1 is MNHEY, CDR2 SMNVEV (reference sequence). The CDR3 sequence is 15 residues long. The V and J ends lost 7 bases and 0 bases respectively, with 13 bases between them. The CDR3 sequence is CASTYGVSSYNEQFF. CDR3 coding DNA: TGTGCCAGCACCTATGGGGTCAGCTCCTACAATGAGCAGTTCTTC.

V is TRBV4-1 and J is TRBJ2-5; 14 bases match TRBD2. J was trimmed by 11 bases and V by 5 bases; bases with no gene match: 13. Germline V gene data show CDR1 as MGHRA and CDR2 as YSYEKL. The CDR3 runs to 16 residues. This CDR3 is CASSGGTSGRVGEQYF. The CDR3 DNA follows: TGCGCCAGCAGCGGCGGGACTAGCGGGAGAGTAGGGGAGCAGTACTTC.

This clonotype has just one count. V gene TRBV12-3 or TRBV12-4 combines with J gene TRBJ2-1; D call uncertain. The CDR3 has 13 amino acids. V dropped 5 bases and J dropped 10 bases, with 15 bases sitting between them. CDR3 DNA sequence: TGTGCCAGCAGTGTCTCTCCCCTCAGGGAGCAGTTCTTC. This sequence encodes CASSVSPLREQFF.

A single count supports this clonotype. The chain has TRBV12-3 or TRBV12-4 and TRBJ2-7; D gene unclear. There are 14 residues in the CDR3. Trimming took 2 bases from V and 3 from J, leaving 11 bases between them. CDR3: CASSLSPMGYEQYF. CDR3 in DNA: TGTGCCAGCAGTTTAAGTCCTATGGGCTACGAGCAGTACTTC.

The chain employs TRBV29-1 and TRBJ1-2; weak D call: TRBD1 (5 bases). Trimming pared 1 base from V and 7 bases from J, leaving 10 bases between. This CDR3 comprises 12 residues. Germline V gene sequence: CDR1 SQVTM, CDR2 ANQGSEA. The CDR3 protein is CSVEGQSGGYTF. For the CDR3, the DNA is TGCAGCGTTGAAGGACAGTCCGGTGGCTACACCTTC.

V is TRBV3-1 and J is TRBJ1-2, with D perhaps matching TRBD1 (6 bases). In germline, CDR1 is LGHDT, CDR2 YNNKEL (reference sequence). Trimming removed 0 bases from V and 3 bases from J, with 11 bases in between. The CDR3 is made up of 15 amino acids. In nucleotides, the CDR3 is TGTGCCAGCAGCCAAGATCCCGGGGGCGACTATGGCTACACCTTC. Amino acids: CASSQDPGGDYGYTF.

In this sample, this clonotype turned up many times. A clone one base away is much larger, so this may be a read error. V and J are TRBV4-3 and TRBJ1-1; D gene ambiguous. This CDR3 is built from 15 residues. Trimming removed 3 bases at V and 5 bases at J, with 16 bases between. Germline CDR1 reads LGHNA; CDR2 reads YSLEER. CDR3 region: CASSQTVYSRTEAFF. CDR3 in DNA: TGCGCCAGCAGCCAGACGGTTTATAGTCGGACTGAAGCTTTCTTT.

This chain uses TRBV4-1 with TRBJ2-7; D is ambiguous. The germline gives CDR1 MGHRA, CDR2 YSYEKL. CDR3 length equals 16 residues. The V gene lost 0 bases and the J gene lost 1 base, with 13 bases spanning the gap. The CDR3 DNA sequence: TGCGCCAGCAGCCAAGACGATACGGGCGGATCCTACGAGCAGTACTTC. Translation gives CASSQDDTGGSYEQYF.

This clonotype has only a few counts. CDR3 protein: CASSRGQGENIQYF. The CDR3 nucleotides read TGTGCCAGCTCACGGGGACAGGGAGAGAACATTCAGTACTTC. V usage is TRBV18 and J usage is TRBJ2-7; 9 bases agree with TRBD1. The J call may not be correct, given that the DNA end is closer to TRBJ2-4. CDR3 length: 14 residues. The germline V gene encodes CDR1 KGHSH and CDR2 LQKENI.